This TCR beta chain was sequenced for a study of PD-1 blockade in classical Hodgkin lymphoma. Findings and caveats of the study: Diversity in CD4+ TCRs, unlike that measured in CD8+ TCRs, had risen significantly by C4D1.

This CDR3 has 15 residues. V shed 7 bases and J shed 0 bases, with 13 bases lying between them. Germline CDR1 MNHNS, CDR2 SASEGT. This clone occurred a few times. Its target is not known. TCRdb's copy holds only in-frame clones and misses some; the assay was immunoSEQ multiplex PCR. The repertoire holds tens of thousands of clones, with around 80% as singletons. Autologous stem cell transplantation was followed by relapse in every patient, and brentuximab vedotin exposure varied. Patients had relapsed/refractory classical Hodgkin lymphoma with complete response, partial response or progressive disease as best response.

The source is a human donor with classical Hodgkin lymphoma. V is TRBV6-1 and J is TRBJ1-5; D unclear. This sample comprised peripheral blood mononuclear cells (PBMCs), obtained before the second cycle of nivolumab. The chain's CDR3 is CASTLSGDSNQPQHF. The CDR3 DNA follows: TGTGCCAGCACCCTGTCTGGGGATAGCAATCAGCCCCAGCATTTT.